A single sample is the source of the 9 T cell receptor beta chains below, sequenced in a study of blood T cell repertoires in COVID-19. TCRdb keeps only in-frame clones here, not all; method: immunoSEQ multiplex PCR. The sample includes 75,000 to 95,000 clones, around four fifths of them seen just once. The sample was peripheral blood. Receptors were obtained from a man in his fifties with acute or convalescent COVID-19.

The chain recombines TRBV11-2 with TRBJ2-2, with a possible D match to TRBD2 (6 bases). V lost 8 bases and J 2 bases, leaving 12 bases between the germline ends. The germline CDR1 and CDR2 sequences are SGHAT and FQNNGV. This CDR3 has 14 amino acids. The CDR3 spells CASGGDINTGELFF. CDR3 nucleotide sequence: TGTGCCAGCGGCGGGGATATCAACACCGGGGAGCTGTTTTTT.

CDR3 sequence reads: CASKGQGASNTEAFF. In DNA form, the CDR3 reads TGTGCCAGCAAGGGACAGGGGGCTTCGAACACTGAAGCTTTCTTT. The chain joins TRBV2 to TRBJ1-1; 12 nucleotides line up with TRBD1. From germline, CDR1 is SNHLY and CDR2 FYNNEI. With V trimmed by 7 bases and J by 1 base, 4 bases remained unmatched. This CDR3 has 15 amino acids.

The CDR3 region has the DNA TGTGCCAGCTCATCACAGCAGGGGGGTGGGGAGCCCCAGCATTTT. This translates into CASSSQQGGGEPQHF. V gene TRBV18 combines with J gene TRBJ1-5; TRBD1 matches 7 bases. Germline V gene lookup returns CDR1 KGHSH and CDR2 LQKENI. J gave up 8 bases and V 5 bases, and 12 bases lay outside the gene matches. The CDR3 covers 15 residues.

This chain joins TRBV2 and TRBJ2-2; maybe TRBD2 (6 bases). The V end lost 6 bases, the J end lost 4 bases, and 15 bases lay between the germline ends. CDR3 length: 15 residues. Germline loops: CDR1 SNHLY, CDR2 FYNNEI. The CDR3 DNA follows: TGTGCCAGCAGCACTAGCCCCCCAGGCACCGGGGAGCTGTTTTTT. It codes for CASSTSPPGTGELFF.

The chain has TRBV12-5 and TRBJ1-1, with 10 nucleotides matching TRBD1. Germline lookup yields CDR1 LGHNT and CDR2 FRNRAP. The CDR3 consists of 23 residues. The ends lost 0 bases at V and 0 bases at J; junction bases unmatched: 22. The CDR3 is CASGLVLSGTGDWATGMNTEAFF. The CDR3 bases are TGTGCTAGTGGTTTGGTACTGTCCGGGACAGGGGATTGGGCAACGGGAATGAACACTGAAGCTTTCTTT.

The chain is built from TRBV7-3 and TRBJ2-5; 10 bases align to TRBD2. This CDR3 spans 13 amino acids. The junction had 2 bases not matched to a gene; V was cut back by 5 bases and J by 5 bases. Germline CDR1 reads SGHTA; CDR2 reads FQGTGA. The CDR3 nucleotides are TGTGCCAGCAGCAAGGGACTAGCGGAGACCCAGTACTTC. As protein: CASSKGLAETQYF.

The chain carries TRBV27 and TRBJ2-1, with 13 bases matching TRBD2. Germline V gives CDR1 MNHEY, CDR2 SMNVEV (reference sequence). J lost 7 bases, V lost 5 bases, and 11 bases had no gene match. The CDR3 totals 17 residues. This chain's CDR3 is CASSRGLAGRFFNEQFF. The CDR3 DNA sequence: TGTGCCAGCAGTAGGGGACTAGCGGGGAGGTTTTTTAATGAGCAGTTCTTC.

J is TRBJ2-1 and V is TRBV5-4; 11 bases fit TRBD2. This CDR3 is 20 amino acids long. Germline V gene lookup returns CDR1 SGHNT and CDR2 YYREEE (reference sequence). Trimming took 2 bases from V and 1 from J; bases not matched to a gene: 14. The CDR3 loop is CASSFDRHTSGGLSYNEQFF. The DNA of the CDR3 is TGTGCCAGCAGCTTCGACAGGCACACTAGCGGGGGCCTTTCCTACAATGAGCAGTTCTTC. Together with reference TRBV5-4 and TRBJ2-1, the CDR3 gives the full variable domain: ETGVTQSPTHLIKTRGQQVTLRCSSQSGHNTVSWYQQALGQGPQFIFQYYREEENGRGNFPPRFSGLQFPNYSSELNVNALELDDSALYLCASSFDRHTSGGLSYNEQFFGPGTRLTVL.

CDR3 DNA sequence: TGTGCCAGTAGTCCGCGGGGGCTACAGGGGGACCATCCCTACGAGCAGTACTTC. Translated: CASSPRGLQGDHPYEQYF. This rearrangement joins TRBV19 to TRBJ2-7, with D possibly matching TRBD1 (8 bases). Trimming pared 5 bases from V and 2 bases from J, leaving 25 bases between. Germline CDR1 LNHDA, CDR2 SQIVND (reference sequence). This CDR3 is 18 amino acids long. The full variable domain, with the rest looked up from reference TRBV19 and TRBJ2-7, is DGGITQSPKYLFRKEGQNVTLSCEQNLNHDAMYWYRQDPGQGLRLIYYSQIVNDFQKGDIAEGYSVSREKKESFPLTVTSAQKNPTAFYLCASSPRGLQGDHPYEQYFGPGTRLTVT.